This T cell receptor beta chain was sequenced during a study of graft-versus-host responses after intestinal transplantation. General study results and limits: Early post-transplant HvG declines showed an association with peak circulating GvH clone levels.

About this clone itself: The antigen remains unidentified. A junction boundary mismatches the germline segment, possibly from a read error.

The CDR3 contains 14 residues. Looked up from germline, CDR1 is SNHLY and CDR2 is FYNNEI. The assay was immunoSEQ multiplex PCR, and TCRdb's table has in-frame clones only and misses some. The data contain 98,000 or so clones, around 86% of them singletons. The chain joins TRBV2 to TRBJ1-1, with D uncertain. This clonotype originated in a human patient who received an intestinal transplant, so some T cells may come from the graft donor. The sample here was PBMCs, taken 255 days after intestinal transplant. The CDR3, as DNA: TGTACCAGCAGCGACCGGGGAGGGTACACTGAAGCTTTCTTT. As protein: CTSSDRGGYTEAFF.